This T cell receptor beta chain was obtained from a study of vaccination and CD4 T cells after COVID-19 (dated by TCRdb to 2021 to 2024). Study-wide context: SARS-CoV-2 positivity had been established in the convalescent patients by nasal swab PCR, and mild disease was recorded in several of these patients and severe disease in one. Six males and four females were included in the convalescent cohort, with two Hispanic individuals, seven Caucasians, two Asians and one multiracial person represented. Two doses of either the Pfizer-BioNTech BNT162b2 vaccine (n=8) or the Moderna mRNA-1273 vaccine (n=2) were administered to participants. Post-COVID blood samples from convalescent patients were collected a median of roughly 100 days after diagnosis, with a range of about 35 to 161 days. Post-vaccine blood samples were obtained a median of about 72 days after the second vaccine dose, with a range of roughly 12 to 250 days. Overlapping spike peptide pools from SARS-CoV-2 and from the common cold coronaviruses HCoV-NL63, HCoV-OC43 and HCoV-229E were used as culture stimuli. Control cultures received a CEFX viral epitope pool as the positive control, an HIV-1 Nef peptide pool as the negative control, or no peptide. In around 9 COVID-19 convalescent patients and a few infection-naive healthy vaccine recipients, researchers compared the spike-specific CD4+ TCR repertoire from before mRNA vaccination with the repertoire from after.

The label giving this sample's treatment or condition can be read as: approximately 10-day PBMC culture with coronavirus spike peptide pools or control peptides (ViraFEST assay). The ViraFEST assay was used in the study, in which antigen-specific T cells were expanded with peptide pools and expanded clonotypes were subsequently identified by TCR sequencing. The positive SARS-CoV-2 PCR tests of the convalescent patients were dated from March to December 2020, before the Alpha, Beta and Delta variants emerged in the United States. Each well held two million PBMCs cultured with roughly 9.2 ug/ml peptide pools in IMDM containing roughly 5% human AB serum and roughly 10 IU/ml IL-2. Half of the culture medium was replaced with fresh IL-2-containing medium on days 3 and 7. Once the cells had been in culture for around 10 days, the EasySep CD4+ T cell isolation kit was used to isolate CD4+ T cells by negative selection. PBMCs were separated from whole blood using Ficoll-Paque Plus gradient centrifugation and then either used fresh or cryopreserved at -140C. In general, triplicate wells were set up for every culture condition.

In this sample, this clonotype turned up a few times. No cognate antigen has been identified for it. The sample holds no much larger clone one base away, and base qualities are not on file. To prepare the library, PCR was applied. DNA from cultured CD4+ T cells was subjected to TCR sequencing with the Oncomine TCR Beta short-read assay at the Johns Hopkins FTIC core. The QIAamp micro DNA kit was used to extract genomic DNA from the cultured CD4+ T cells. The Oncomine TCR Beta libraries from cultured CD4+ T cells were pooled using unique dual indexes and then sequenced on an Illumina iSeq 100. As for the original processing: Non-productive sequences were removed, and CDR3s not starting with C, not ending with F or W, or shorter than 7 amino acids were discarded. The MANAFEST web application identified antigen-specific clonotypes by comparing peptide-stimulated wells against reference wells and other culture wells. To be called positive, a clone needed an FDR below 0.05, an odds ratio above 5, and a productive frequency above 0.1% in at least two of three replicate wells. A clonotype was classed as cross-reactive if the clonotype showed significant expansion both in SARS-CoV-2 spike wells and in at least one common cold coronavirus spike condition. Using R version 3.6.1, CDR3 homology was evaluated through Levenshtein distances (stringdist) along with unrooted phylogenetic trees (ape). TCRdb reworked the public reads: Q25 trimming with fastp, MiXCR clone assembly, productive beta chains retained. Under each unique CDR3 protein, matching rows form one entry showing the most common genes and DNA. These V and J calls rely on TCRdb rather than the paper's analysis. The sample records some 20,000 distinct CDR3 sequences, approximately 50% of which are singletons. The top ten clones comprise approximately 16% of the sample.

The paper as a whole reports these results and caveats: Among convalescent patients, a median around 86% of the SARS-CoV-2-reactive clones seen after vaccination appeared only after vaccination, which suggests priming specific to the vaccine. The number of convalescent patients in the study was relatively small, and the study did not examine early timepoints following natural infection. Although the median number of SARS-CoV-2-reactive clonotypes went up from around 19 after infection to 35 to 40 after vaccination, the increase was not significant. Of the vaccine-specific clones found in convalescent patients, nearly all (304 of 307) were mono-reactive for SARS-CoV-2 spike instead of being cross-reactive with common cold coronaviruses.

Sample: CD4+ T cells from blood, cultured in vitro. This receptor was taken from a human donor who had recovered from COVID-19.

Read as DNA, the sequence is TGCGCCAGCAGTCAATCAGGCTGTGGGCAGGGTATCATTCATCAGCCCCAGCATTTT. Translation gives CASSQSGCGQGIIHQPQHF. This sequence uses TRBV23-1 and TRBJ1-5; a weak D assignment points to TRBD1 (5 bases agree). TRBV23-1 is flagged as an ORF with uncertain function. V and J are truncated by 0 bases and 5 bases respectively, leaving an intervening sequence of 23 bases. The CDR3, cysteine through phenylalanine, is 19 amino acids long. Only CDR3 DNA remains: 57 bases, in frame from the first base.